These T cell receptor beta chains were read from a single sample in a study of CD8+ T cells in alopecia areata. TCRdb's copy holds only in-frame clones and misses some; the assay was immunoSEQ multiplex PCR. The sample holds some 130,000 clones, roughly 61% seen once. The specimen comprised CD4+ T cells sorted from blood, sampled at week 0. These receptors were obtained from a human donor with alopecia areata. The CDR3 runs from the conserved cysteine through the conserved F or W. A D gene is named only where the DNA matches it firmly. Not all rows give a size; the values are once, few, many and, for expanded clones, a class.

size	D	J	V	CDR3	DNA
-	-	TRBJ1-4	TRBV7-9	CATTRGLAEKLFF	TGTGCCACGACGCGGGGTTTAGCTGAAAAACTGTTTTTT
-	-	TRBJ2-3	TRBV6-1	CASSTPGERTDTQYF	TGTGCCAGCAGTACTCCGGGAGAACGCACAGATACGCAGTATTTT
few	-	TRBJ2-1	TRBV6-5	CASSPRAVHEQFF	TGTGCCAGCAGCCCCCGGGCGGTCCATGAGCAGTTCTTC
-	-	TRBJ1-1	TRBV18	CASSGKGSEAFF	TGTGCCAGCTCAGGAAAGGGGTCTGAAGCTTTCTTT
few	TRBD2	TRBJ2-5	TRBV30	CAWSRGALGLAGREETQYF	TGTGCCTGGAGTCGAGGAGCTCTTGGACTAGCGGGAAGAGAAGAGACCCAGTACTTC
few	-	TRBJ1-2	TRBV18	CASSPSLDRRGYTF	TGTGCCAGCTCACCATCCCTTGACAGGCGGGGCTACACCTTC
-	-	TRBJ2-2	TRBV18	CASSPLTGGDTGELFF	TGTGCCAGCTCACCATTGACGGGGGGCGACACCGGGGAGCTGTTTTTT
-	-	TRBJ1-1	TRBV6-5	CASSLTPGDTEAFF	TGTGCCAGCAGTCTCACACCAGGGGACACTGAAGCTTTCTTT
-	-	TRBJ2-5	TRBV5-6	CASSGDFSDWAQYF	TGTGCCAGCAGCGGGGATTTCTCCGACTGGGCCCAGTACTTC
-	-	TRBJ2-1	TRBV6-6	CASSYSTYNEQFF	TGTGCCAGCAGTTACTCGACCTACAATGAGCAGTTCTTC
many	-	TRBJ2-3	TRBV28	CASSPMGNTDTQYF	TGTGCCAGCAGTCCGATGGGCAACACAGATACGCAGTATTTT
-	-	TRBJ2-2	TRBV18	CASSPQTPGQGELFF	TGTGCCAGCTCACCGCAAACACCGGGACAAGGGGAGCTGTTTTTT
-	-	TRBJ1-4	TRBV30	CAWSVTRTSTGNEKLFF	TGTGCCTGGAGTGTAACCAGAACGAGCACCGGTAATGAAAAACTGTTTTTT
-	-	TRBJ2-5	TRBV9	CASSVTGSGETQYF	TGTGCCAGCAGCGTAACGGGCAGTGGAGAGACCCAGTACTTC
-	TRBD1	TRBJ1-2	TRBV9	CASSVAPSGTGRPNYGYTF	TGTGCCAGCAGCGTAGCGCCAAGCGGGACAGGAAGGCCTAACTATGGCTACACCTTC
few	-	TRBJ1-5	TRBV30	CAWSVGGGRQPQHF	TGTGCCTGGAGTGTTGGGGGAGGTCGTCAGCCCCAGCATTTT
-	-	TRBJ1-3	TRBV7-2	CASRVRGTGNTIYF	TGTGCCAGCCGGGTCAGGGGAACTGGAAACACCATATATTTT
-	-	TRBJ2-3	TRBV29-1	CSVELRTIHSTDTQYF	TGCAGCGTTGAGCTGAGGACTATCCATAGCACAGATACGCAGTATTTT
-	TRBD2	TRBJ2-5	TRBV7-2	CASSLGAGGWETQYF	TGTGCCAGCAGCTTAGGAGCGGGGGGTTGGGAGACCCAGTACTTC
-	TRBD2	TRBJ2-3	TRBV7-2	CASSPSGRVGDTQYF	TGTGCCAGCAGCCCGAGCGGGAGAGTTGGAGATACGCAGTATTTT
once	TRBD1	TRBJ2-7	TRBV18	CASSGDSNSYEQYF	TGTGCCAGCTCAGGGGACAGTAACTCCTACGAGCAGTACTTC
-	-	TRBJ1-2	TRBV27	CASSFMGQGRVDGYTF	TGTGCCAGCAGTTTTATGGGGCAGGGGCGAGTGGATGGCTACACCTTC